This TCR beta chain was recorded in a study of CD8+ T cells in alopecia areata. Trimming stripped 0 bases from V and 5 bases from J, with 7 bases between. The germline V gene has CDR1 MNHEY and CDR2 SVGAGI. This CDR3 spans 13 amino acids. Treatment defined: oral pan-JAK inhibitor, 5-10 mg twice daily. This clone was detected once. The same CDR3 is also encoded by other DNA sequences in this sample. Extracted RNA was reverse transcribed, and the resulting cDNA served as sequencing template. Clones were sequenced by immunoSEQ multiplex PCR, and TCRdb holds only the in-frame ones, with some missing. The table has 110,000 to 150,000 clones, nearly 55% seen once.

This clonotype was sampled from a human donor with alopecia areata. The rearrangement links TRBV6-5 to TRBJ2-5; D gene ambiguous. The input for sequencing was CD8+ T cells sorted from blood, taken at week 4, from a patient treated with tofacitinib. The CDR3 nucleotides are TGTGCCAGCAGTTACTCGTCTGGCGAGACCCAGTACTTC. Its protein product is CASSYSSGETQYF.